What follows is one TCR beta chain and its context. A second about 6 to 12 cycle PCR used barcoded and J-beta primers. A single record per CDR3 protein comes from TCRdb applying MiXCR to the 5' RACE reads. This sample has approximately 1.5 million distinct CDR3 sequences, with roughly two fifths found just once. Looked up from germline, CDR1 is LNHNV and CDR2 is YYDKDF (reference sequence). The CDR3 contains 15 residues. V lost 1 base to trimming and J lost 4 bases, with 13 bases between them. These data come from a study of blood T cells in healthy people across ages. This TCR came from a woman aged 18 to 35 in good health. Sample: blood. J is TRBJ1-2 and V is TRBV15; D call uncertain. The CDR3 nucleotides are TGTGCCACCAGCAGAGTGGCAGGAGAATCCTATGGCTACACCTTC. The encoded protein is CATSRVAGESYGYTF. The full variable domain, its missing parts supplied by reference TRBV15 and TRBJ1-2, is DAMVIQNPRYQVTQFGKPVTLSCSQTLNHNVMYWYQQKSSQAPKLLFHYYDKDFNNEADTPDNFQSRRPNTSFCFLDIRSPGLGDTAMYLCATSRVAGESYGYTFGSGTRLTVV.